The rows below give T cell receptor beta chains drawn from one sample of a study of blood T cell repertoires in COVID-19. Profiled with immunoSEQ multiplex PCR; TCRdb holds only in-frame clones, not every one. The sample consists of about 47,000 clones, around 84% of them appearing once. The sample taken for sequencing was peripheral blood. These receptors originate from a man between 45 and 60 years old with acute or convalescent COVID-19. Both conserved end residues are part of each CDR3. D genes are given only for firm matches. Clone size appears in some rows only: once, few, many, or a class for an expanded clone.

>TRBV15|.|few|TRBJ1-1
CATSRVVLGTRTDEAFF
TGTGCCACCAGCAGAGTGGTATTAGGGACACGAACCGATGAAGCTTTCTTT
>TRBV24-1|.|.|TRBJ2-5
CATSDPGSLLETQYF
TGTGCCACCAGTGACCCCGGATCACTACTGGAGACCCAGTACTTC
>TRBV11-2|.|.|TRBJ1-2
CASSPSNYGYTF
TGTGCCAGCAGCCCGTCTAACTATGGCTACACCTTC
>TRBV6-2/TRBV6-3|.|once|TRBJ1-3
CASSDRTSSGNTIYF
TGTGCCAGCAGCGACAGGACTAGCTCTGGAAACACCATATATTTT
>TRBV29-1|.|.|TRBJ1-1
CSVVYPSRNTEAFF
TGCAGCGTTGTCTATCCATCTAGGAACACTGAAGCTTTCTTT
>TRBV15|TRBD2|.|TRBJ2-7
CATANEGLAGPAYF
TGTGCCACCGCTAACGAGGGACTAGCGGGTCCCGCGTACTTC
>TRBV9|.|.|TRBJ1-2
CASSVGTNPNYGYTF
TGTGCCAGCAGCGTGGGGACAAATCCTAACTATGGCTACACCTTC
>TRBV6-2/TRBV6-3|TRBD1|.|TRBJ1-2
CASSYTGGSYGYTF
TGTGCCAGCAGTTACACAGGGGGCAGCTATGGCTACACCTTC
>TRBV2|.|.|TRBJ1-2
CASISGVYGYTF
TGTGCCAGTATCTCGGGAGTTTATGGCTACACCTTC
>TRBV10-3|.|.|TRBJ1-5
CAISESVAQPQHF
TGTGCCATCAGTGAGTCCGTAGCTCAGCCCCAGCATTTT
>TRBV4-1|TRBD1|.|TRBJ1-5
CASSQDFRTGRNQPQHF
TGCGCCAGCAGCCAAGATTTTCGGACAGGGCGGAATCAGCCCCAGCATTTT
>TRBV6-5|TRBD2|medium-sized|TRBJ2-1
CASSYGLADFNEQFF
TGTGCCAGCAGTTATGGACTAGCGGACTTCAATGAGCAGTTCTTC
>TRBV9|.|.|TRBJ1-5
CASSQEGDSNQPQHF
TGTGCCAGCAGCCAAGAGGGGGATAGCAATCAGCCCCAGCATTTT
>TRBV4-1|TRBD1|.|TRBJ2-7
CASSPARTGVREQYF
TGCGCCAGCAGCCCAGCCCGGACAGGGGTTCGCGAGCAGTACTTC
>TRBV7-9|TRBD2|.|TRBJ2-1
CASSLGPRETYNEQFF
TGTGCCAGCAGCTTAGGGCCGCGGGAGACCTACAATGAGCAGTTCTTC
>TRBV28|.|.|TRBJ1-1
CASSAGQAGGTEAFF
TGTGCCAGCAGTGCCGGGCAGGCGGGGGGCACTGAAGCTTTCTTT
>TRBV7-9|TRBD1|.|TRBJ2-1
CASSLDGTAYNEQFF
TGTGCCAGCAGCTTAGACGGGACAGCTTACAATGAGCAGTTCTTC
>TRBV7-9|TRBD2|.|TRBJ2-2
CASSSGLARRGTGELFF
TGTGCCAGCAGCTCCGGACTAGCGAGAAGAGGCACCGGGGAGCTGTTTTTT
>TRBV7-3|.|.|TRBJ2-3
CASSPRGTAGTDTQYF
TGTGCCAGCAGCCCACGGGGGACAGCGGGCACAGATACGCAGTATTTT
>TRBV11-2|TRBD2|.|TRBJ2-3
CASSLRGGRGLTDTQYF
TGTGCCAGCAGCTTAAGAGGCGGGAGGGGCCTCACAGATACGCAGTATTTT
>TRBV7-3|TRBD2|.|TRBJ2-3
CASSSPGLAGATDTQYF
TGTGCCAGCAGCTCGCCGGGACTAGCGGGGGCCACAGATACGCAGTATTTT
>TRBV18|TRBD2|few|TRBJ2-1
CASSPEAGAYNEQFF
TGTGCCAGCTCACCCGAAGCGGGAGCCTACAATGAGCAGTTCTTC
>TRBV5-1|TRBD2|.|TRBJ2-7
CASSKRAGDSYEQYF
TGCGCCAGCAGCAAGAGGGCGGGAGACTCCTACGAGCAGTACTTC
>TRBV10-3|.|.|TRBJ1-2
CAISREGDYGYTF
TGTGCCATCAGCCGGGAAGGAGACTATGGCTACACCTTC
>TRBV27|TRBD1|once|TRBJ1-5
CASSRIGTEYSNQPQHF
TGTGCCAGCAGTCGAATCGGGACAGAATATAGCAATCAGCCCCAGCATTTT
>TRBV19|.|.|TRBJ1-3
CASTRLGAFSGNTIYF
TGTGCCAGTACCCGGCTGGGCGCCTTTTCTGGAAACACCATATATTTT
>TRBV6-5|TRBD2|.|TRBJ2-1
CASSYRDYRSGQFF
TGTGCCAGCAGTTACCGGGACTATCGGAGCGGGCAGTTCTTC
>TRBV5-6|.|.|TRBJ2-7
CASSLSAGRLAYEQYF
TGTGCCAGCAGCTTGAGTGCAGGGAGGCTCGCCTACGAGCAGTACTTC
>TRBV5-1|.|once|TRBJ1-1
CASSWAGTPNTEAFF
TGCGCCAGCAGCTGGGCCGGGACTCCGAACACTGAAGCTTTCTTT
>TRBV4-1|TRBD2|.|TRBJ2-1
CASSQVLAGVGNEQFF
TGCGCCAGCAGCCAAGTTTTAGCGGGAGTGGGAAATGAGCAGTTCTTC
>TRBV20-1|TRBD1|.|TRBJ2-1
CSASLRGNEQFF
TGCAGTGCTAGTCTCAGGGGGAATGAGCAGTTCTTC
>TRBV21-1|.|few|TRBJ1-5
CASSKGPAKEGHF
TGTGCCAGCAGCAAAGGACCCGCGAAAGAGGGGCATTTT
>TRBV7-8|.|.|TRBJ2-5
CASSPAPKETQYF
TGTGCCAGCAGCCCCGCTCCTAAAGAGACCCAGTACTTC
>TRBV9|.|.|TRBJ2-5
CASSVETGWEETQYF
TGTGCCAGCAGCGTAGAAACAGGGTGGGAAGAGACCCAGTACTTC
>TRBV11-2|.|.|TRBJ1-1
CASSSTRGGYTEAFF
TGTGCCAGCAGCTCCACCAGGGGTGGCTACACTGAAGCTTTCTTT
>TRBV7-9|.|.|TRBJ1-5
CASSLGLGTHNQPQHF
TGTGCCAGCAGCTTAGGTTTAGGGACACATAATCAGCCCCAGCATTTT
>TRBV7-9|.|.|TRBJ2-5
CASSSLLVRETQYF
TGTGCCAGCAGCTCGTTACTAGTGCGGGAGACCCAGTACTTC
>TRBV7-3|.|.|TRBJ1-5
CASRRPGDNQPQHF
TGTGCCAGCAGACGTCCGGGGGACAATCAGCCCCAGCATTTT
>TRBV10-3|.|.|TRBJ2-3
CAISESALTTDTQYF
TGTGCCATCAGTGAGTCGGCACTAACCACAGATACGCAGTATTTT
>TRBV19|.|.|TRBJ2-5
CASSIAGVEETQYF
TGTGCCAGTAGTATAGCGGGAGTAGAAGAGACCCAGTACTTC
>TRBV5-1|TRBD2|.|TRBJ2-3
CASSLGSGSSDTQYF
TGCGCCAGCAGCTTGGGTAGCGGGAGTTCTGATACGCAGTATTTT